The 26 T cell receptor beta chains in this list originate from one sample, sequenced in a study of blood T cells in healthy people across ages. Alongside a J-beta primer mix, a sample-barcoded 5' primer served in a second PCR lasting about 7 to 12 cycles. TCRdb reprocessed the 5' RACE reads via MiXCR and lists one record per CDR3 protein. There are around 1,500,000 distinct CDR3 sequences in the sample; approximately 30% occur only once, and 7.7% lies in the top ten. Source material: blood. These receptors came from a woman under 40 in good health.

CDR3 sequence: CSAHSGTGGQPQHF. The CDR3 DNA sequence: TGCAGTGCCCACTCAGGTACCGGGGGTCAGCCCCAGCATTTT. V gene TRBV20-1 combines with J gene TRBJ1-5; tentatively, D is TRBD1 (5 bases). Between the trimmed V and J ends, which lost 6 bases and 6 bases, there was a span of 18 bases. The CDR3 length is 14 residues. Looked up from germline, CDR1 is DFQATT and CDR2 is SNEGSKA (reference sequence).

This clonotype was seen a few times. This chain connects TRBV7-2 to TRBJ2-7; the match to TRBD2 covers 9 bases. CDR1 is SGHTA and CDR2 is FQGNSA in the germline V gene. This CDR3 is 16 amino acids long. V trimming: 6 bases; J trimming: 1 base; junction bases outside the gene matches: 10. For the CDR3, the DNA is TGTGCCAGCAGTTCTTCATGGACTAGCGTTTCCTACGAGCAGTACTTC. Translation gives CASSSSWTSVSYEQYF.

Concerning this clonotype: An end of the junction does not agree with germline; a read error may underlie this. J is TRBJ1-1 and V is TRBV29-1; possible D gene TRBD1, 6 bases. This CDR3 is 12 amino acids long. Germline V gives CDR1 SQVTM, CDR2 ANQGSEA. The CDR3 region has the DNA TGCGGCGTCCACAGGGCGGACACTGAAGCTTTCTTT. Translation gives CGVHRADTEAFF. Based on the CDR3 plus reference TRBV29-1 and TRBJ1-1, the full variable domain is SAVISQKPSRDICQRGTSLTIQCQVDSQVTMMFWYRQQPGQSLTLIATANQGSEATYESGFVIDKFPISRPNLTFSTLTVSNMSPEDSSIYLCGVHRADTEAFFGQGTRLTVV.

This clonotype was counted many times. CDR3 bases: TGTGCCAGCAGTCCTCCCCCCCGGGCACGTAGCTCCTACAATGAGCAGTTCTTC. Translated: CASSPPPRARSSYNEQFF. The chain links TRBV12-3 or TRBV12-4 to TRBJ2-1; D gene unclear. This CDR3 region has 18 residues. The V and J ends lost 5 bases and 0 bases respectively, with 20 bases between them.

V gene TRBV5-1 combines with J gene TRBJ2-7; 7 bases agree with TRBD1. The CDR3 runs 17 residues. V shed 0 bases and J 5 bases; nucleotides not matched to a gene: 14. CDR1 and CDR2 (germline): SGHRS, YFSETQ. The CDR3 region has the DNA TGCGCCAGCAGCTTGGCCCTAACAGGGGCTAGTCGGGACGAGCAGTACTTC. This sequence encodes CASSLALTGASRDEQYF.

The V call is TRBV5-1, the J call TRBJ1-2; D may be TRBD1 (5 bases). The ends were cut back, 2 bases at V and 2 bases at J, with 16 bases in the middle. CDR1 is SGHRS, CDR2 YFSETQ, per germline. The CDR3 spans 16 residues. CDR3 loop: CASSFISDTANYGYTF. The CDR3 DNA is TGCGCCAGCAGCTTCATTTCGGACACAGCAAACTATGGCTACACCTTC.

In regard to this clonotype: A much bigger clone sits one base away, suggesting this may be a read error. The V call is TRBV5-6, the J call TRBJ2-4; D may be TRBD2 (5 bases). The CDR3 runs to 17 residues. Germline CDR1 reads SGHDT; CDR2 reads YYEEEE. The germline V and J ends were trimmed by 0 bases and 0 bases, with 13 bases remaining between them. The CDR3 nucleotides are TGTGCCAGCAGCTTGGAGTGGGAGAAGTCAGCCAAAAACATTCAGTACTTC. This codes for CASSLEWEKSAKNIQYF. Complete variable domain (other parts from reference TRBV5-6 and TRBJ2-4): DAGVTQSPTHLIKTRGQQVTLRCSPKSGHDTVSWYQQALGQGPQFIFQYYEEEERQRGNFPDRFSGHQFPNYSSELNVNALLLGDSALYLCASSLEWEKSAKNIQYFGAGTRLSVL.

The sample holds a few counts of this clonotype. V and J are TRBV20-1 and TRBJ2-7, with 7 bases that match TRBD1. Germline V gives CDR1 DFQATT, CDR2 SNEGSKA (reference sequence). This CDR3 spans 15 amino acids. Trimming cost V 5 bases and J 2 bases; bases outside gene matches: 12. CDR3 DNA: TGCAGTGCTGAAGCTTACAGGGGTTTGGCCTACGAGCAGTACTTC. Its protein product is CSAEAYRGLAYEQYF.

CDR3 region: CASSFRGLPTDTQYF. The CDR3, as DNA: TGTGCCAGCAGCTTTCGCGGGCTACCCACAGATACGCAGTATTTT. The chain has TRBV5-6 and TRBJ2-3; a possible D gene is TRBD2 (5 bases). CDR1 and CDR2 (germline): SGHDT, YYEEEE. The V end lost 2 bases, the J end lost 2 bases, and 12 bases lay between the germline ends. CDR3 length equals 15 residues.

Notes on this clonotype: Since a much larger clone is just one base distant, this may be a read error. This chain joins TRBV20-1 and TRBJ2-4, with TRBD1 matching over 8 bases. J gave up 13 bases and V 0 bases, and 23 bases lay outside the gene matches. The CDR3 is made up of 18 amino acids. From germline, CDR1 is DFQATT and CDR2 SNEGSKA (reference sequence). CDR3 sequence: CSARDDTFETGDPYGQYF. The CDR3 DNA sequence: TGCAGTGCTAGAGACGACACCTTCGAGACAGGGGACCCCTACGGGCAGTACTTC.

The chain recombines TRBV12-3 or TRBV12-4 with TRBJ2-5; 11 nucleotides agree with TRBD1. The trim removed 8 bases at V and 3 bases at J, leaving 14 bases unmatched. This CDR3 region has 17 residues. CDR3 residues: CASSNWAPGQGEETQYF. As DNA, the CDR3 is TGTGCCAGCTCAAATTGGGCCCCGGGACAGGGGGAAGAGACCCAGTACTTC.

This chain uses TRBV7-2 with TRBJ2-7; no clear D. Trimming took 11 bases from V and 4 from J, leaving 15 bases between them. The CDR3 length is 12 residues. The germline V gene encodes CDR1 SGHTA and CDR2 FQGNSA. The CDR3 is CAGLGSGYEQYF. CDR3 DNA sequence: TGTGCCGGCTTAGGTTCTGGGTACGAGCAGTACTTC. The full variable domain, its missing parts supplied by reference TRBV7-2 and TRBJ2-7, is GAGVSQSPSNKVTEKGKDVELRCDPISGHTALYWYRQSLGQGLEFLIYFQGNSAPDKSGLPSDRFSAERTGGSVSTLTIQRTQQEDSAVYLCAGLGSGYEQYFGPGTRLTVT.

The V gene is TRBV15, the J gene TRBJ2-1; D gene ambiguous. Trimming left V 0 bases short and J 0 bases short, with 9 bases between. Germline V gene sequence: CDR1 LNHNV, CDR2 YYDKDF (reference sequence). The CDR3 is made up of 16 amino acids. The CDR3 region has the DNA TGTGCCACCAGCAGAGAGCGTTTGCTCTCCTACAATGAGCAGTTCTTC. This sequence encodes CATSRERLLSYNEQFF.

In this sample, this clonotype turned up a few times. This chain links TRBV27 with TRBJ2-7, with TRBD1 as a possible D gene (6 bases). Germline CDR1 and CDR2: MNHEY and SMNVEV (reference sequence). The V gene lost 8 bases and the J gene lost 4 bases, with 18 bases spanning the gap. This CDR3 contains 14 residues. In DNA form, the CDR3 reads TGTGCCAGCCATTCAAGGGGGAGAGGTTACGAGCAGTACTTC. Protein sequence: CASHSRGRGYEQYF.

A note on this clonotype: One junction end does not reproduce the germline sequence, and a read error may be involved. The chain has TRBV7-2 and TRBJ2-2; 11 nucleotides line up with TRBD2. This CDR3 comprises 18 residues. Germline V gives CDR1 SGHTA, CDR2 FQGNSA. Here the CDR3 DNA reads TGTGCCTGCAGTTTTGACAGACTAGCGGGGTCCTACACCGGGGAGCTGTTTTTT. Encoded protein: CACSFDRLAGSYTGELFF.

This clonotype was counted between two and nine times. The V gene is TRBV2, the J gene TRBJ2-3, with D possibly matching TRBD1 (5 bases). Germline V lookup: CDR1 SNHLY, CDR2 FYNNEI. The CDR3 loop spans 15 amino acids. V was pared by 2 bases and J by 5 bases, with 14 bases between. The CDR3 reads CASSERGALGDTQYF. The CDR3 DNA reads as TGTGCCAGCAGTGAAAGGGGCGCTCTCGGAGATACGCAGTATTTT.

This clonotype was seen a few times. The chain couples TRBV13 to TRBJ2-7; D could derive from TRBD1 or TRBD2 (5 bases each). CDR3 length: 15 residues. V lost 5 bases, J lost 2 bases, and 16 bases lay in between. CDR1 and CDR2 from the germline V gene are PRHDT and FYEKMQ (reference sequence). The CDR3 region has the DNA TGTGCCAGCAGCCCCCGAACTAGGGGAACCTACGAGCAGTACTTC. Translated: CASSPRTRGTYEQYF. Looking up the rest from reference TRBV13 and TRBJ2-7 gives the full variable domain: AAGVIQSPRHLIKEKRETATLKCYPIPRHDTVYWYQQGPGQDPQFLISFYEKMQSDKGSIPDRFSAQQFSDYHSELNMSSLELGDSALYFCASSPRTRGTYEQYFGPGTRLTVT.

This clonotype turned up a few times. V usage is TRBV4-1 and J usage is TRBJ1-1, with TRBD1 matching over 7 bases. The CDR3 spans 13 residues. CDR1 is MGHRA and CDR2 is YSYEKL in the germline V gene. V shed 11 bases and J 3 bases; nucleotides not matched to a gene: 9. CDR3 sequence (DNA): TGCGCCGGCACTTACAGGGGCGACACTGAAGCTTTCTTT. It is translated as CAGTYRGDTEAFF.

Note on this clonotype: This may stem from a read error, because a much larger clone lies one nucleotide away. The chain joins TRBV29-1 to TRBJ2-7; TRBD1 agrees at 9 bases. J lost 3 bases, V lost 4 bases, and 7 bases had no gene match. Looked up from germline, CDR1 is SQVTM and CDR2 is ANQGSEA. The CDR3 covers 14 residues. The CDR3 DNA is TGCAGCGTTGGAAGGGGACAGGGACGCTACGAGCAGTACTTC. It is translated as CSVGRGQGRYEQYF.

The V gene is TRBV29-1, the J gene TRBJ2-7; D is uncertain. In germline, CDR1 is SQVTM, CDR2 ANQGSEA. V lost 1 base and J lost 3, with 10 bases in between. The CDR3 consists of 13 residues. The chain's CDR3 is CSVEGRRGYEQYF. CDR3 nucleotide sequence: TGCAGCGTTGAAGGCAGGAGAGGCTACGAGCAGTACTTC.

The V and J genes are TRBV6-5 and TRBJ2-2; 7 bases map to TRBD1. This CDR3 is built from 12 residues. From germline, CDR1 is MNHEY and CDR2 SVGAGI. V shed 5 bases, J shed 8 bases, and the junction held 2 bases outside the gene matches. The CDR3: CASSDRVGELFF. In nucleotides, the CDR3 is TGTGCCAGCAGTGACAGGGTTGGGGAGCTGTTTTTT.

This clonotype has just a few counts. The chain joins TRBV27 to TRBJ1-4; TRBD1 matches at 10 bases. The CDR3 has 14 amino acids. V trimming: 6 bases; J trimming: 8 bases; junction bases outside the gene matches: 6. Germline loops: CDR1 MNHEY, CDR2 SMNVEV (reference sequence). CDR3 DNA: TGTGCCAGCAGCAGACAGGGGGCACCGGAAAAACTGTTTTTT. This encodes CASSRQGAPEKLFF.

The V and J genes are TRBV19 and TRBJ2-1; D is possibly TRBD1 (6 bases). Germline CDR1 is LNHDA and CDR2 is SQIVND (reference sequence). This CDR3 has 13 residues. The V and J ends lost 2 bases and 7 bases respectively, with 9 bases between them. CDR3 bases: TGTGCCAGTAGTATATTACAGGGAAATGAGCAGTTCTTC. Translated: CASSILQGNEQFF.

The chain joins TRBV3-1 to TRBJ2-1; 11 bases map to TRBD1. J gave up 4 bases and V 6 bases, and 11 bases lay outside the gene matches. Per the germline V gene, CDR1 is LGHDT and CDR2 is YNNKEL (reference sequence). CDR3 length: 17 residues. The CDR3 region is CASSPWDGTGGYNEQFF. CDR3 DNA sequence: TGTGCCAGCAGTCCATGGGACGGGACAGGGGGATACAATGAGCAGTTCTTC.

Many counts were recorded for this clonotype. V gene TRBV6-5 combines with J gene TRBJ2-7, with D possibly being TRBD1 or TRBD2 (5 bases each). The CDR3 loop spans 13 amino acids. V gave up 8 bases and J gave up 1 base, with 12 bases separating them. Looked up from germline, CDR1 is MNHEY and CDR2 is SVGAGI. The CDR3: CASCRGASYEQYF. The CDR3 DNA reads as TGTGCCAGCTGTCGAGGGGCGTCCTACGAGCAGTACTTC.

The rearrangement uses TRBV21-1 and TRBJ2-7; TRBD1 reflects the table's D call only, with no check against the DNA. The tail of the sequence fits TRBJ2-5 better, so the J call may be wrong. TRBV21-1 is a listed pseudogene. The CDR3 runs to 17 residues. CDR3 sequence reads: CASSKARSAGGVETQYF. The CDR3, as DNA: TGTGCCAGCAGCAAAGCGAGGAGCGCAGGGGGCGTGGAGACCCAGTACTTC.